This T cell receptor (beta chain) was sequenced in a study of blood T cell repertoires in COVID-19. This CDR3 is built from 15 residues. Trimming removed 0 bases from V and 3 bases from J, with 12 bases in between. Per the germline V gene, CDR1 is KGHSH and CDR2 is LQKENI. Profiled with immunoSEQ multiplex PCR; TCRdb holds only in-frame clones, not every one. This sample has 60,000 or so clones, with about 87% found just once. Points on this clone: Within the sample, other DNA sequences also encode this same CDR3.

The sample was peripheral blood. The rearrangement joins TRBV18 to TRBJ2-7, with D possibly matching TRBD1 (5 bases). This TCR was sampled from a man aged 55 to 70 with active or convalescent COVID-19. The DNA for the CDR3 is TGTGCCAGCTCACCACCGGGGCAGGGCGGCTACGAGCAGTACTTC. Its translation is CASSPPGQGGYEQYF.